These 27 T cell receptor beta chains originate from one sample sequenced in a study of shared clonotypes between healthy human individuals. The assay was immunoSEQ multiplex PCR, and TCRdb's table has in-frame clones only and misses some. The sample contains roughly 110,000 clones, roughly two thirds of which appear only once. What was sequenced was memory CD8+ T cells sorted from blood. Subset reported: CD45RO+ cells pooled with CCR7-negative TemRA cells. The receptor set was obtained from a woman aged 30 to 39 in good health.

Comment on this clone: A single base is all that separates this from a far larger clone, so a read error is likely. The chain uses TRBV2 and TRBJ2-2, with D uncertain. CDR3 size: 15 residues. Germline V CDR1 and CDR2: SNHLY, FYNNEI. CDR3 amino acids: CANSDGSVSPGELFF. The CDR3 coding sequence is TGTGCCAACAGTGATGGTTCGGTATCCCCCGGGGAGCTGTTTTTT.

The gene calls are TRBV9 and TRBJ1-2; D is undetermined. The germline V and J ends were trimmed by 3 bases and 4 bases, with 10 bases remaining between them. CDR3 length: 13 amino acids. CDR1 is SGDLS, CDR2 YYNGEE, per germline. Written as DNA, the CDR3 is TGTGCCAGCAGCGACTCAGGCCCCTATGGCTACACCTTC. Translated, it gives CASSDSGPYGYTF.

The chain carries TRBV25-1 and TRBJ2-3; tentative D call: TRBD2 (6 bases). Trimming took off 4 bases at V and 7 bases at J, with 27 bases between the two ends. The CDR3 is 18 amino acids. The germline gives CDR1 MGHDK, CDR2 SYGVNS. This CDR3 reads CASSGPTPGLPLGYTQYF. Here the CDR3 DNA reads TGTGCCAGCAGTGGCCCTACCCCGGGACTCCCCTTGGGATATACGCAGTATTTT. The variable domain in full, with the rest retrieved from reference TRBV25-1 and TRBJ2-3, is EADIYQTPRYLVIGTGKKITLECSQTMGHDKMYWYQQDPGMELHLIHYSYGVNSTEKGDLSSESTVSRIRTEHFPLTLESARPSHTSQYLCASSGPTPGLPLGYTQYFGPGTRLTVL.

This clone was counted only a few times. The chain links TRBV25-1 to TRBJ2-1, with D possibly being TRBD1 (6 bases). V was shortened by 3 bases and J by 2 bases, with 11 bases between the two germline ends. Germline-derived CDR1 and CDR2 are MGHDK and SYGVNS. The CDR3 runs 15 residues. CDR3 sequence reads: CASSDAGEAYNEQFF. The CDR3, as DNA: TGTGCCAGCAGTGACGCAGGGGAAGCCTACAATGAGCAGTTCTTC.

This rearrangement joins TRBV7-9 to TRBJ2-7; D unclear. The CDR3 is 13 amino acids. V was shortened by 1 base and J by 3 bases, with 7 bases between the two germline ends. Germline V gene data show CDR1 as SEHNR and CDR2 as FQNEAQ (reference sequence). CDR3 sequence (DNA): TGTGCCAGCAGCTTAGGTCAGAACTACGAGCAGTACTTC. It specifies CASSLGQNYEQYF.

V gene TRBV5-4 combines with J gene TRBJ1-1; no reliable D call. The germline V gene has CDR1 SGHNT and CDR2 YYREEE (reference sequence). V dropped 4 bases and J dropped 3 bases, with 7 bases sitting between them. The CDR3 runs to 12 residues. CDR3 nucleotides: TGTGCCAGCAGCAAGGTGGACACTGAAGCTTTCTTT. Its protein is CASSKVDTEAFF.

This clone was detected only once. This chain connects TRBV18 to TRBJ1-2, with 7 bases aligning to TRBD1. Germline-derived CDR1 and CDR2 are KGHSH and LQKENI. This CDR3 has 15 residues. V shed 5 bases, J shed 3 bases, and the junction held 9 bases outside the gene matches. The CDR3 bases are TGTGCCAGCTCAGGGACAGATAACGTGTACTATGGCTACACCTTC. Residues: CASSGTDNVYYGYTF.

The chain recombines TRBV19 with TRBJ2-6, with D unclear. Between the trimmed V and J ends, which lost 6 bases and 8 bases, there was a span of 11 bases. Germline V CDR1 and CDR2: LNHDA, SQIVND (reference sequence). The CDR3 has 13 amino acids. The CDR3 reads CASRFSVSNVLTF. DNA for the CDR3: TGTGCCAGTAGGTTTAGTGTCTCCAACGTCCTGACTTTC.

The J gene is TRBJ1-5, the V gene TRBV28; D is unclear. V lost 3 bases, J lost 7 bases, and 19 bases lay in between. This CDR3 comprises 16 residues. CDR1 and CDR2 (germline): MDHEN, SYDVKM. The CDR3 is CASSFGSYGGDQPQHF. CDR3 bases: TGTGCCAGCAGTTTCGGTTCGTACGGAGGAGACCAGCCCCAGCATTTT.

This clone was recorded a few times. The V and J genes are TRBV14 and TRBJ2-3; D is unclear. Germline-derived CDR1 and CDR2 are SGHDN and FVKESK. CDR3 length equals 15 residues. Trimming removed 1 base at V and 5 bases at J, with 13 bases between. The CDR3 loop is CASSQVGGSGDTQYF. CDR3 DNA sequence: TGTGCCAGCAGCCAAGTAGGTGGTTCGGGAGATACGCAGTATTTT.

The V call is TRBV2, the J call TRBJ1-4; D unresolved. CDR1 and CDR2 from the germline V gene are SNHLY and FYNNEI. The CDR3 sequence is 12 residues long. V was pared by 8 bases and J by 5 bases, with 9 bases between. The DNA of the CDR3 is TGTGCCAGCCGAGTGCAGAATGAAAAACTGTTTTTT. It yields the protein CASRVQNEKLFF.

The chain couples TRBV15 to TRBJ1-2; D is perhaps TRBD1 (6 bases). CDR1 is LNHNV, CDR2 YYDKDF, per germline (reference sequence). The CDR3 contains 19 residues. The germline V and J ends were trimmed by 5 bases and 6 bases, with 31 bases remaining between them. Here the CDR3 DNA reads TGTGCCACCAGCTCCGGGAACCGGGACAATTATTTTATTGGAAATGGCTACACCTTC. As protein: CATSSGNRDNYFIGNGYTF. The full variable domain, in which reference TRBV15 and TRBJ1-2 provide the parts outside the CDR3, is DAMVIQNPRYQVTQFGKPVTLSCSQTLNHNVMYWYQQKSSQAPKLLFHYYDKDFNNEADTPDNFQSRRPNTSFCFLDIRSPGLGDTAMYLCATSSGNRDNYFIGNGYTFGSGTRLTVV.

The chain carries TRBV5-6 and TRBJ1-1; D not certain. Trimming took off 6 bases at V and 4 bases at J, with 16 bases between the two ends. Germline V gene data show CDR1 as SGHDT and CDR2 as YYEEEE. The CDR3 sequence is 14 residues long. In DNA, the CDR3 is TGTGCCAGCAACCGACGGGGTTTCGGCACTGAAGCTTTCTTT. Protein sequence: CASNRRGFGTEAFF.

The gene calls are TRBV11-2 and TRBJ2-7; D is undetermined. Trimming took off 0 bases at V and 4 bases at J, with 13 bases between the two ends. This CDR3 has 15 residues. CDR1 and CDR2 from the germline V gene are SGHAT and FQNNGV. CDR3 residues: CASSLEARVRYEQYF. The CDR3, as DNA: TGTGCCAGCAGCTTAGAGGCTAGGGTTCGGTACGAGCAGTACTTC.

This chain links TRBV7-6 with TRBJ1-2, with unresolved D. V lost 11 bases and J 4 bases, leaving 11 bases between the germline ends. This CDR3 is built from 11 residues. The germline V gene encodes CDR1 SGHVS and CDR2 FNYEAQ. CDR3 sequence: CASQKTYGYTF. The CDR3 bases are TGTGCCTCTCAAAAGACCTATGGCTACACCTTC.

The V call is TRBV6-4, the J call TRBJ2-2; D possibly corresponds to TRBD1 (6 bases). This CDR3 is 16 amino acids long. V was shortened by 3 bases and J by 0 bases, with 11 bases between the two germline ends. CDR1 and CDR2 (germline): MRHNA, SNTAGT. In DNA, the CDR3 is TGTGCCAGCAGTGATCAGGGGCGGACGAACACCGGGGAGCTGTTTTTT. It codes for CASSDQGRTNTGELFF.

V and J are TRBV5-1 and TRBJ2-2; 9 bases align to TRBD1. Germline-derived CDR1 and CDR2 are SGHRS and YFSETQ. V trimming: 0 bases; J trimming: 8 bases; junction bases outside the gene matches: 5. The CDR3 covers 15 residues. CDR3 nucleotide sequence: TGCGCCAGCAGCTTGGGGGACAGGGATTCTGGGGAGCTGTTTTTT. It translates to CASSLGDRDSGELFF.

The V and J genes are TRBV5-1 and TRBJ2-1; the match to TRBD2 covers 10 bases. This CDR3 comprises 17 residues. Germline loops: CDR1 SGHRS, CDR2 YFSETQ. V was clipped by 5 bases and J by 8 bases; unmatched bases: 16. CDR3: CASSLKGPGTSDHEQFF. For the CDR3, the DNA is TGCGCCAGCAGTCTTAAAGGGCCGGGGACTAGCGATCATGAGCAGTTCTTC.

The gene calls are TRBV5-1 and TRBJ2-7, with 10 bases aligning to TRBD1. Per the germline V gene, CDR1 is SGHRS and CDR2 is YFSETQ. V was clipped by 0 bases and J by 7 bases; unmatched bases: 10. The CDR3 totals 16 residues. Here the CDR3 reads CASSLAGGTGVGEQYF. As DNA, the CDR3 is TGCGCCAGCAGCTTGGCTGGGGGGACAGGGGTTGGTGAGCAGTACTTC.

A few counts support this clone. This chain's CDR3 is CASSLISGPEQYF. The CDR3 DNA reads TGTGCCAGCAGCTTGATTAGCGGACCCGAGCAGTACTTC. The rearrangement uses TRBV5-4 and TRBJ2-7; D perhaps matches TRBD2 (6 bases). This CDR3 comprises 13 residues. V was cut by 1 base and J by 6 bases, with 11 bases left in between. The V gene's germline CDR1 is SGHNT and CDR2 YYREEE (reference sequence).

CDR3 in amino acids: CASSGGVQEKLFF. Written as DNA, the CDR3 is TGCGCCAGCAGCGGAGGGGTACAAGAAAAACTGTTTTTT. V gene TRBV4-1 combines with J gene TRBJ1-4, with TRBD1 as a possible D gene (5 bases). Trimming stripped 5 bases from V and 8 bases from J, with 12 bases between. CDR1 is MGHRA and CDR2 is YSYEKL in the germline V gene. The length of the CDR3 is 13 residues.

This rearrangement joins TRBV5-4 to TRBJ2-2, with a tentative D call TRBD1 (6 bases). V gave up 2 bases and J gave up 3 bases, with 14 bases separating them. The CDR3 totals 16 residues. In germline, CDR1 is SGHNT, CDR2 YYREEE (reference sequence). The chain's CDR3 is CASSFPGQDYTGELFF. DNA for the CDR3: TGTGCCAGCAGCTTCCCGGGACAAGACTACACCGGGGAGCTGTTTTTT.

The chain has TRBV11-2 and TRBJ1-2; the D gene is possibly TRBD1 (5 bases). V dropped 5 bases and J dropped 0 bases, with 19 bases sitting between them. CDR3 length: 17 amino acids. CDR1 is SGHAT and CDR2 is FQNNGV in the germline V gene. In DNA form, the CDR3 reads TGTGCCAGCAGCAACCCCTCGGGGGGGGAACCTAACTATGGCTACACCTTC. Translating it yields CASSNPSGGEPNYGYTF.

The CDR3 DNA reads TGTGCCAGCACGGCTGGGTCCTCCCGGTTAGGAGAGACCCAGTACTTC. Translated: CASTAGSSRLGETQYF. The V and J genes are TRBV5-4 and TRBJ2-5; D gene ambiguous. The CDR3 is 16 residues long. Trimming shortened V by 6 bases and J by 4 bases, and 22 bases separated the two germline ends. Germline assignment: CDR1 SGHNT and CDR2 YYREEE (reference sequence).

The rearrangement uses TRBV11-2 and TRBJ1-2; the D is unclear. This CDR3 region has 15 residues. Trimming stripped 1 base from V and 4 bases from J, with 13 bases between. Germline CDR1 is SGHAT and CDR2 is FQNNGV. CDR3 sequence: CASSLVGVERYGYTF. In DNA, the CDR3 is TGTGCCAGCAGCTTAGTGGGCGTAGAACGCTATGGCTACACCTTC.

J is TRBJ2-7 and V is TRBV5-1; 10 nucleotides align to TRBD1. J was trimmed by 5 bases and V by 5 bases; bases with no gene match: 4. The CDR3 spans 13 residues. Germline lookup yields CDR1 SGHRS and CDR2 YFSETQ. This CDR3 reads CASSWTGGNEQYF. Written as DNA, the CDR3 is TGCGCCAGCAGTTGGACAGGGGGGAACGAGCAGTACTTC.

This clone was recorded only once. This rearrangement joins TRBV6-5 to TRBJ1-1; D remains unclear. From germline, CDR1 is MNHEY and CDR2 SVGAGI. This CDR3 has 13 amino acids. V lost 4 bases and J 4 bases, leaving 10 bases between the germline ends. In DNA form, the CDR3 reads TGTGCCAGCAGTTTTTGGGGTGGCACTGAAGCTTTCTTT. Residues: CASSFWGGTEAFF.